This is a list of T cell receptor beta chains from one sample in a study of blood T cell repertoires in COVID-19. Repertoires were generated with immunoSEQ multiplex PCR, while TCRdb's copy carries only in-frame clones and drops some. Of hundreds of thousands of clones listed, around 89% are singletons. Sequencing input: peripheral blood. The receptor source for this set is a woman in her late teens or twenties with acute or convalescent COVID-19. CDR3s include the opening cysteine and the closing phenylalanine or tryptophan. Fields, in order: V gene, D gene, J gene, clone size, CDR3 protein, CDR3 DNA. The D gene is left open where the match is weak. Clone size is given for some rows only: seen once, a few or many times, or a class if the clone is expanded.

V: TRBV5-6
D: NA
J: TRBJ1-2
size: NA
CDR3: CASSPGTPGVRGYTF
DNA: TGTGCCAGCAGCCCTGGGACTCCCGGGGTAAGGGGCTACACCTTC

V: TRBV11-2
D: NA
J: TRBJ1-5
size: NA
CDR3: CASSRTADQPQHF
DNA: TGTGCCAGCAGCCGGACAGCCGATCAGCCCCAGCATTTT

V: TRBV4-1
D: NA
J: TRBJ2-3
size: NA
CDR3: CASSQTGVPTDTQYF
DNA: TGCGCCAGCAGCCAGACGGGGGTGCCCACAGATACGCAGTATTTT

V: TRBV2
D: NA
J: TRBJ2-7
size: NA
CDR3: CASSERVSYEQYF
DNA: TGTGCCAGCAGTGAACGAGTGTCCTACGAGCAGTACTTC

V: TRBV7-9
D: NA
J: TRBJ1-2
size: NA
CDR3: CASSLGRQASGYGYTF
DNA: TGTGCCAGCAGCTTGGGTCGACAGGCATCCGGCTATGGCTACACCTTC

V: TRBV7-2
D: TRBD1
J: TRBJ1-1
size: NA
CDR3: CASSPRGSMNTEAFF
DNA: TGTGCCAGCAGCCCCAGGGGGTCCATGAACACTGAAGCTTTCTTT

V: TRBV28
D: TRBD1
J: TRBJ1-1
size: NA
CDR3: CASGAIDREVEAFF
DNA: TGTGCCAGCGGGGCAATAGACAGGGAGGTTGAAGCTTTCTTT

V: TRBV9
D: NA
J: TRBJ1-1
size: NA
CDR3: CASSVSGGNTEAFF
DNA: TGTGCCAGCAGCGTATCCGGAGGGAACACTGAAGCTTTCTTT

V: TRBV6-1
D: TRBD1
J: TRBJ1-2
size: NA
CDR3: CASSEAADRGLGYTF
DNA: TGTGCCAGCAGTGAAGCCGCCGACAGGGGGCTTGGCTACACCTTC

V: TRBV28
D: NA
J: TRBJ1-1
size: NA
CDR3: CASSPQTLGSEAFF
DNA: TGTGCCAGCAGTCCTCAGACATTGGGTTCTGAAGCTTTCTTT

V: TRBV4-1
D: NA
J: TRBJ1-2
size: NA
CDR3: CASRGQQGSNYGYTF
DNA: TGCGCCAGCCGAGGTCAACAGGGTTCTAACTATGGCTACACCTTC

V: TRBV18
D: NA
J: TRBJ1-4
size: NA
CDR3: CASSPGRDVLNEKLFF
DNA: TGTGCCAGCTCACCGGGGAGGGATGTACTGAATGAAAAACTGTTTTTT

V: TRBV7-8
D: TRBD1
J: TRBJ1-2
size: NA
CDR3: CASSTRTGSGYGYTF
DNA: TGTGCCAGCAGCACCAGGACAGGGTCAGGCTATGGCTACACCTTC

V: TRBV7-8
D: NA
J: TRBJ1-5
size: NA
CDR3: CASSPTDSYSNQPQHF
DNA: TGTGCCAGCAGCCCCACCGACAGTTATAGCAATCAGCCCCAGCATTTT

V: TRBV7-2
D: NA
J: TRBJ2-7
size: NA
CDR3: CASSLVTAVVGGSYEQYF
DNA: TGTGCCAGCAGCTTAGTAACGGCTGTGGTGGGGGGCTCCTACGAGCAGTACTTC

V: TRBV3-1/TRBV3-2
D: NA
J: TRBJ1-3
size: NA
CDR3: CASSPGVGNTIYF
DNA: TGTGCCAGCAGCCCAGGGGTCGGAAACACCATATATTTT

V: TRBV7-9
D: NA
J: TRBJ2-1
size: NA
CDR3: CASSLEAGPPYNEQFF
DNA: TGTGCCAGCAGCTTAGAGGCGGGACCACCCTACAATGAGCAGTTCTTC

V: TRBV5-1
D: TRBD1
J: TRBJ2-5
size: NA
CDR3: CASSISGTGAQETQYF
DNA: TGCGCCAGCAGCATATCCGGGACAGGGGCCCAAGAGACCCAGTACTTC

V: TRBV2
D: NA
J: TRBJ1-3
size: NA
CDR3: CASSGVQGQSGNTIYF
DNA: TGTGCCAGCAGTGGGGTACAGGGCCAATCTGGAAACACCATATATTTT

V: TRBV2
D: NA
J: TRBJ2-7
size: once
CDR3: CASSEGVGYEQYF
DNA: TGTGCCAGCAGCGAGGGGGTGGGCTACGAGCAGTACTTC

V: TRBV6-5
D: NA
J: TRBJ1-2
size: NA
CDR3: CASSSGANYGYTF
DNA: TGTGCCAGCAGCTCGGGAGCTAACTATGGCTACACCTTC

V: TRBV18
D: TRBD1
J: TRBJ2-5
size: NA
CDR3: CASSPPIPGQRETQYF
DNA: TGTGCCAGCTCACCTCCAATCCCGGGACAGAGAGAGACCCAGTACTTC

V: TRBV4-1
D: NA
J: TRBJ1-5
size: NA
CDR3: CASSQEVAPGNQPQHF
DNA: TGCGCCAGCAGCCAAGAGGTGGCCCCAGGTAATCAGCCCCAGCATTTT

V: TRBV5-1
D: TRBD1
J: TRBJ1-5
size: NA
CDR3: CASSLLPMTGGRSNQPQHF
DNA: TGCGCCAGCAGCCTCCTCCCCATGACAGGGGGTAGAAGCAATCAGCCCCAGCATTTT

V: TRBV7-9
D: TRBD1
J: TRBJ2-3
size: NA
CDR3: CASSQGQGKTPSTDTQYF
DNA: TGTGCCAGCAGCCAGGGACAGGGAAAAACCCCCAGCACAGATACGCAGTATTTT

V: TRBV7-9
D: NA
J: TRBJ1-5
size: NA
CDR3: CASSSSGKPQHF
DNA: TGTGCCAGCAGCTCTTCGGGTAAGCCCCAGCATTTT

V: TRBV5-4
D: TRBD1
J: TRBJ2-3
size: NA
CDR3: CASSFTGDNTDTQYF
DNA: TGTGCCAGCAGCTTCACAGGGGATAACACAGATACGCAGTATTTT

V: TRBV5-1
D: NA
J: TRBJ1-1
size: NA
CDR3: CASTMDSMNTEAFF
DNA: TGCGCCAGCACTATGGACAGCATGAACACTGAAGCTTTCTTT

V: TRBV4-1
D: TRBD1
J: TRBJ1-5
size: few
CDR3: CASSQDSLTGTGVNQPQHF
DNA: TGCGCCAGCAGCCAAGATTCCCTGACCGGGACAGGGGTCAATCAGCCCCAGCATTTT

V: TRBV6-5
D: NA
J: TRBJ1-1
size: NA
CDR3: CASSYGGSTEAFF
DNA: TGTGCCAGCAGTTACGGAGGGAGCACTGAAGCTTTCTTT

V: TRBV30
D: NA
J: TRBJ1-6
size: NA
CDR3: CAWRGGAGSPLHF
DNA: TGTGCCTGGAGAGGGGGGGCAGGATCACCCCTCCACTTT

V: TRBV27
D: TRBD1
J: TRBJ1-6
size: once
CDR3: CASSFDRDRGSTYNSPLHF
DNA: TGTGCCAGCAGTTTTGACCGGGACAGGGGATCTACCTATAATTCACCCCTCCACTTT

V: TRBV29-1
D: NA
J: TRBJ2-7
size: NA
CDR3: CSVAGRQSYEQYF
DNA: TGCAGCGTGGCGGGGAGACAGAGCTACGAGCAGTACTTC

V: TRBV5-6
D: TRBD1
J: TRBJ1-2
size: NA
CDR3: CASSFGTGGTAHHDYGYTF
DNA: TGTGCCAGCAGCTTTGGGACAGGGGGGACTGCACACCATGACTATGGCTACACCTTC

V: TRBV24-1
D: TRBD1
J: TRBJ1-1
size: NA
CDR3: CATSDLQGFEAFF
DNA: TGTGCCACCAGTGATTTACAGGGGTTTGAAGCTTTCTTT

V: TRBV25-1
D: TRBD2
J: TRBJ2-5
size: NA
CDR3: CASSEGGKRGSDHF
DNA: TGTGCCAGCAGTGAGGGGGGAAAGCGGGGGTCGGACCACTTC

V: TRBV30
D: TRBD2
J: TRBJ2-5
size: NA
CDR3: CAWSVSPGGETQYF
DNA: TGTGCCTGGAGTGTCAGTCCCGGGGGGGAGACCCAGTACTTC

V: TRBV10-3
D: TRBD1
J: TRBJ1-1
size: NA
CDR3: CAISEWTGGGRAFF
DNA: TGTGCCATCAGTGAGTGGACAGGGGGCGGGCGAGCTTTCTTT

V: TRBV2
D: NA
J: TRBJ2-3
size: NA
CDR3: CASGPSGTDTQYF
DNA: TGTGCCAGCGGCCCTAGCGGCACAGATACGCAGTATTTT

V: TRBV24-1
D: NA
J: TRBJ1-5
size: NA
CDR3: CATSDPGPGGNQPQHF
DNA: TGTGCCACCAGTGACCCGGGCCCGGGGGGCAATCAGCCCCAGCATTTT

V: TRBV10-3
D: NA
J: TRBJ1-6
size: few
CDR3: CAIRETDYNSPLHF
DNA: TGTGCCATCAGAGAGACAGACTATAATTCACCCCTCCACTTT

V: TRBV7-6
D: NA
J: TRBJ1-5
size: NA
CDR3: CASSLCRCSYQPQHF
DNA: TGTGCCAGCAGCCTCTGCCGATGCAGTTATCAGCCCCAGCATTTT

V: TRBV15
D: TRBD1
J: TRBJ1-6
size: few
CDR3: CATGGSTGSKSPLHF
DNA: TGTGCCACCGGGGGATCGACAGGGTCAAAATCACCCCTCCACTTT

V: TRBV13
D: NA
J: TRBJ2-7
size: NA
CDR3: CASSLTPRGPFYEQYF
DNA: TGTGCCAGCAGCTTAACCCCCAGGGGACCGTTTTACGAGCAGTACTTC

V: TRBV4-1
D: TRBD1
J: TRBJ2-4
size: NA
CDR3: CASSPGSLDRGKNIQYF
DNA: TGCGCCAGCAGCCCAGGATCTCTGGACAGGGGGAAAAACATTCAGTACTTC

V: TRBV5-1
D: TRBD1
J: TRBJ2-4
size: NA
CDR3: CASSLEGDRVYF
DNA: TGCGCCAGCAGCCTTGAAGGGGACAGGGTTTACTTC

V: TRBV27
D: NA
J: TRBJ1-5
size: NA
CDR3: CASSPRTKGGNQPQHF
DNA: TGTGCCAGCAGTCCCCGGACAAAAGGAGGCAATCAGCCCCAGCATTTT

V: TRBV2
D: NA
J: TRBJ2-3
size: NA
CDR3: CASGAAQGSVGTDTQYF
DNA: TGTGCCAGCGGCGCGGCACAGGGTAGTGTCGGCACAGATACGCAGTATTTT

V: TRBV11-2
D: NA
J: TRBJ1-4
size: NA
CDR3: CASSLVGGVRSEKLFF
DNA: TGTGCCAGCAGCTTAGTTGGGGGGGTCAGGAGTGAAAAACTGTTTTTT

V: TRBV5-1
D: NA
J: TRBJ1-1
size: NA
CDR3: CASSLPEDRRPKAFF
DNA: TGCGCCAGCAGCTTGCCGGAGGACCGAAGGCCGAAAGCTTTCTTT

V: TRBV6-1
D: TRBD1
J: TRBJ2-7
size: many
CDR3: CASSEGLGTVYEQYF
DNA: TGTGCCAGCAGTGAAGGATTAGGGACAGTCTACGAGCAGTACTTC

V: TRBV7-8
D: NA
J: TRBJ1-2
size: many
CDR3: CASSLDSNYGYTF
DNA: TGTGCCAGCAGCTTGGACAGTAACTATGGCTACACCTTC

V: TRBV29-1
D: NA
J: TRBJ2-1
size: once
CDR3: CSVDTTSRQYNEQFF
DNA: TGCAGCGTTGATACAACTAGTCGCCAATACAATGAGCAGTTCTTC

V: TRBV1
D: NA
J: TRBJ1-5
size: NA
CDR3: CTSSHDGQDGSQPQHF
DNA: TGCACCAGCAGCCACGACGGACAGGACGGGTCTCAGCCCCAGCATTTT

V: TRBV6-6
D: NA
J: TRBJ1-5
size: NA
CDR3: CASSYGEGRGPQHF
DNA: TGTGCCAGCAGTTACGGGGAGGGGCGGGGACCCCAGCATTTT